The 25 T cell receptor beta chains given below trace back to one sample, sequenced in a study of blood T cell repertoires in COVID-19. Measured with immunoSEQ multiplex PCR; TCRdb has only the in-frame clones, and not every one. The sample records 90,000 to 100,000 clones, roughly 85% being singletons. Sequenced sample: peripheral blood. The receptor set was obtained from a man of 80 years or more with acute or convalescent COVID-19.

The chain links TRBV5-6 to TRBJ1-2; tentative D call: TRBD1 (6 bases). CDR1 and CDR2 from the germline V gene are SGHDT and YYEEEE. CDR3 length: 13 amino acids. V gave up 4 bases and J gave up 6 bases, with 13 bases separating them. The CDR3 spells CASSATGFDGYTF. The CDR3, as DNA: TGTGCCAGCAGCGCCACAGGGTTTGATGGCTACACCTTC.

The rearrangement links TRBV27 to TRBJ2-1; TRBD2 agrees at 7 bases. V shed 3 bases and J 2 bases; nucleotides not matched to a gene: 7. Germline V lookup: CDR1 MNHEY, CDR2 SMNVEV (reference sequence). The CDR3 runs to 16 residues. CDR3 sequence (DNA): TGTGCCAGCAGTTTCCTCGCGGGAGTGCCCTACAATGAGCAGTTCTTC. Its protein is CASSFLAGVPYNEQFF.

This chain uses TRBV13 with TRBJ2-7; D gene uncertain. Trimming removed 7 bases from V and 0 bases from J, with 13 bases in between. The CDR3 length is 14 residues. CDR1 PRHDT and CDR2 FYEKMQ come from the germline V gene (reference sequence). CDR3 residues: CASKTYSSSYEQYF. The CDR3, as DNA: TGTGCCAGCAAAACTTACTCGAGCTCCTACGAGCAGTACTTC.

V usage is TRBV3-1 (or the pseudogene TRBV3-2) and J usage is TRBJ2-3; a possible D gene is TRBD2 (6 bases). The CDR3 consists of 15 residues. Germline-derived CDR1 and CDR2 are LGHDT and YNNKEL (reference sequence). V gave up 4 bases and J gave up 1 base, with 12 bases separating them. CDR3 sequence reads: CASSPRVAGTDTQYF. CDR3 in DNA: TGTGCCAGCAGCCCCAGGGTAGCGGGCACAGATACGCAGTATTTT.

In its sample, this clone was seen a few times. Here the CDR3 reads CASSLSGRAPYEQYF. Here the CDR3 DNA reads TGTGCCAGCAGCCTTAGCGGGAGGGCCCCCTACGAGCAGTACTTC. J is TRBJ2-7 and V is TRBV7-9; TRBD2 matches 11 bases. The V gene end was trimmed by 5 bases and the J gene end by 2 bases; junction bases not matched to a gene: 5. The germline CDR1 and CDR2 sequences are SEHNR and FQNEAQ (reference sequence). The CDR3 spans 15 residues.

This chain uses TRBV28 with TRBJ1-5; tentative D call: TRBD1 (5 bases). CDR3 length: 18 amino acids. V was clipped by 4 bases and J by 1 base, with 20 bases between them. Per the germline V gene, CDR1 is MDHEN and CDR2 is SYDVKM. The CDR3 sequence: CASSSITGTRESNQPQHF. As DNA, the CDR3 is TGTGCCAGCAGTTCCATAACCGGGACTCGAGAGAGCAATCAGCCCCAGCATTTT. The full variable domain, its missing parts supplied by reference TRBV28 and TRBJ1-5, is DVKVTQSSRYLVKRTGEKVFLECVQDMDHENMFWYRQDPGLGLRLIYFSYDVKMKEKGDIPEGYSVSREKKERFSLILESASTNQTSMYLCASSSITGTRESNQPQHFGDGTRLSIL.

This clone has a handful of counts. CDR3 in amino acids: CASSSRGQGDEQFF. The DNA for the CDR3 is TGCGCCAGCAGCTCCCGGGGACAGGGCGATGAGCAGTTCTTC. The rearrangement joins TRBV5-1 to TRBJ2-1, with 9 nucleotides matching TRBD1. Per the germline V gene, CDR1 is SGHRS and CDR2 is YFSETQ. V shed 3 bases and J 8 bases; nucleotides not matched to a gene: 6. There are 14 residues in the CDR3.

V gene TRBV7-8 combines with J gene TRBJ1-4; 9 nucleotides align to TRBD1. Germline-derived CDR1 and CDR2 are SGHVS and FQNEAQ. With V trimmed by 4 bases and J by 6 bases, 6 bases remained unmatched. This CDR3 is built from 15 residues. The CDR3 nucleotides are TGTGCCAGCAGCTCAGCCGGGACAGGGCATGAAAAACTGTTTTTT. It specifies CASSSAGTGHEKLFF.

The chain uses TRBV28 and TRBJ1-5, with a weak D call TRBD1 (6 bases). Germline V lookup: CDR1 MDHEN, CDR2 SYDVKM. The CDR3 has 16 residues. With 6 bases removed from V and 11 bases from J, the gap between germline ends came to 26 bases. The CDR3 protein is CASSSHEQGLVRAQHF. The CDR3 DNA is TGTGCCAGCAGCTCACATGAACAGGGTTTGGTGAGGGCCCAGCATTTT.

The rearrangement uses TRBV30 and TRBJ1-6, with no clear D. The germline gives CDR1 GTSNPN, CDR2 SVGIG (reference sequence). V lost 6 bases and J lost 9, with 15 bases in between. The CDR3 has 13 amino acids. CDR3 region: CACAASRSSPLHF. The DNA for the CDR3 is TGTGCCTGCGCGGCCAGTCGTAGTTCACCCCTCCACTTT.

The chain joins TRBV21-1 to TRBJ2-3; the D call in the table, TRBD2, was not verified against the DNA. TRBV21-1 is described as a pseudogene. CDR3 length: 13 residues. In DNA, the CDR3 is TGTGCCAGCAGCAACGGGGATACAGATACGCAGTATTTT. It encodes CASSNGDTDTQYF.

This clone was recorded a few times. This chain links TRBV28 with TRBJ2-7; 7 positions agree with TRBD2. The germline V gene encodes CDR1 MDHEN and CDR2 SYDVKM. J was trimmed by 3 bases and V by 6 bases; bases with no gene match: 11. This CDR3 region has 15 residues. CDR3 amino acids: CASSWGGLSHYEQYF. The CDR3 region has the DNA TGTGCCAGCAGCTGGGGGGGACTCTCACACTACGAGCAGTACTTC.

This clone was seen a handful of times. The chain is built from TRBV5-4 and TRBJ2-5, with D maybe TRBD1 (5 bases). The V and J ends lost 0 bases and 4 bases respectively, with 10 bases between them. This CDR3 is built from 14 residues. Germline V gene lookup returns CDR1 SGHNT and CDR2 YYREEE (reference sequence). CDR3 in amino acids: CASSLATGGETQYF. DNA for the CDR3: TGTGCCAGCAGCTTGGCCACAGGCGGAGAGACCCAGTACTTC.

The CDR3 region has the DNA TGTGCCAGCAGTAGAGCGATCTACAATGAGCAGTTCTTC. The encoded protein is CASSRAIYNEQFF. The V and J genes are TRBV6-5 and TRBJ2-1; D is uncertain. Trimming shortened V by 5 bases and J by 3 bases, and 8 bases separated the two germline ends. The CDR3 has 13 amino acids. From germline, CDR1 is MNHEY and CDR2 SVGAGI.

The V and J genes are TRBV10-3 and TRBJ2-3, with TRBD2 matching 13 bases. The CDR3 contains 15 residues. Germline-derived CDR1 and CDR2 are ENHRY and SYGVKD. J gave up 7 bases and V 8 bases, and 9 bases lay outside the gene matches. CDR3 residues: CAIHDGLAGANTQYF. CDR3 in DNA: TGTGCCATCCACGACGGACTAGCGGGAGCGAATACGCAGTATTTT.

The J gene is TRBJ2-5, the V gene TRBV18, with D possibly being TRBD2 (5 bases). The V and J ends lost 3 bases and 2 bases respectively, with 7 bases between them. The CDR3 totals 13 residues. Germline V gives CDR1 KGHSH, CDR2 LQKENI. As DNA, the CDR3 is TGTGCCAGCTCACCGAGCGGTCAAGAGACCCAGTACTTC. Amino acid sequence: CASSPSGQETQYF.

The chain links TRBV7-9 to TRBJ1-1; TRBD1 matches 7 bases. The trim removed 6 bases at V and 1 base at J, leaving 5 bases unmatched. This CDR3 region has 14 residues. Per germline, CDR1 SEHNR and CDR2 FQNEAQ (reference sequence). Written as DNA, the CDR3 is TGTGCCAGCAGACCGGGACAGAAGAACACTGAAGCTTTCTTT. It encodes CASRPGQKNTEAFF.

This clone came up a few times. In nucleotides, the CDR3 is TGCGCCAGCAGTGAGTCCGGCGGGAGGGGAGACATTCAGTACTTC. Translating it yields CASSESGGRGDIQYF. The J gene is TRBJ2-4, the V gene TRBV10-1; 9 bases fit TRBD2. This CDR3 region has 15 residues. CDR1 WNHNN and CDR2 SYGVQD come from the germline V gene (reference sequence). V lost 0 bases, J lost 8 bases, and 5 bases stayed unmatched.

In DNA, the CDR3 is TGTGCCAGCAGCTTGGATGGAAAAGGGGGGACCCAGTACTTC. It encodes CASSLDGKGGTQYF. The gene calls are TRBV5-4 and TRBJ2-5, with D perhaps matching TRBD1 (6 bases). V was shortened by 0 bases and J by 7 bases, with 13 bases between the two germline ends. CDR1 is SGHNT and CDR2 is YYREEE in the germline V gene (reference sequence). The CDR3 loop spans 14 amino acids.

The chain links TRBV7-9 to TRBJ2-5; 8 nucleotides agree with TRBD1. Trimming cost V 2 bases and J 5 bases; bases outside gene matches: 7. Germline assignment: CDR1 SEHNR and CDR2 FQNEAQ (reference sequence). The CDR3 contains 15 residues. The CDR3 here is CASSLSTGVGETQYF. The CDR3 nucleotides are TGTGCCAGCAGCTTATCGACAGGGGTAGGCGAGACCCAGTACTTC.

The chain is built from TRBV11-3 and TRBJ2-5; 9 positions agree with TRBD1. V was pared by 5 bases and J by 3 bases, with 7 bases of the junction left unmatched. This CDR3 has 15 amino acids. CDR1 is SGHNT, CDR2 YENEEA, per germline. The CDR3 spells CASSPTGGEEETQYF. The CDR3 DNA is TGTGCCAGCAGCCCGACAGGGGGAGAAGAAGAGACCCAGTACTTC.

This chain links TRBV4-1 with TRBJ2-1; 14 positions match TRBD2. With V trimmed by 4 bases and J by 5 bases, 1 base remained unmatched. The V gene's germline CDR1 is MGHRA and CDR2 YSYEKL. This CDR3 is built from 15 residues. The CDR3 sequence is CASSPGLAGDNEQFF. In DNA, the CDR3 is TGCGCCAGCAGCCCGGGACTAGCGGGAGACAATGAGCAGTTCTTC.

The chain uses TRBV5-1 and TRBJ2-6; 11 bases map to TRBD1. Germline CDR1 reads SGHRS; CDR2 reads YFSETQ. This CDR3 spans 17 amino acids. J gave up 1 base and V 2 bases, and 2 bases lay outside the gene matches. This CDR3 reads CASSFGQGASGANVLTF. The CDR3 coding sequence is TGCGCCAGCAGCTTCGGACAGGGGGCGTCTGGGGCCAACGTCCTGACTTTC.

The gene calls are TRBV7-2 and TRBJ2-7; TRBD2 aligns across 12 bases. This CDR3 contains 15 residues. Germline V gene data show CDR1 as SGHTA and CDR2 as FQGNSA. V shed 6 bases and J 3 bases; nucleotides not matched to a gene: 6. The CDR3 region has the DNA TGTGCCAGCAGGCCTAGCGGGAGGGGCCTCTACGAGCAGTACTTC. Residues: CASRPSGRGLYEQYF.

This rearrangement joins TRBV7-2 to TRBJ1-3, with D hard to call. This CDR3 contains 17 residues. CDR1 and CDR2 from the germline V gene are SGHTA and FQGNSA. V was shortened by 5 bases and J by 3 bases, with 20 bases between the two germline ends. DNA for the CDR3: TGTGCCAGCAGCACCCCCGGTTCGGGGTTAGGTGGAAACACCATATATTTT. This sequence encodes CASSTPGSGLGGNTIYF. Full variable domain (outside the CDR3, taken from reference TRBV7-2 and TRBJ1-3): GAGVSQSPSNKVTEKGKDVELRCDPISGHTALYWYRQSLGQGLEFLIYFQGNSAPDKSGLPSDRFSAERTGGSVSTLTIQRTQQEDSAVYLCASSTPGSGLGGNTIYFGEGSWLTVV.